This paragraph reports one T cell receptor (beta chain). The antigen is not known. The sample comes from a study of beta chain features in type 1 diabetes. The study's findings and limits: Moderate yet significant TCRB CDR3 shortening was seen in Type 1 diabetes patients in all four CD4+ subsets. Cells that show high TCR expression could be over-represented by cDNA sequencing. A PCR bias possibly favoring shorter templates would apply equally to patients and controls.

Every bit of the isolated RNA underwent reverse transcription, so sequencing read expressed TCRB transcripts. Method: immunoSEQ multiplex PCR; TCRdb's copy keeps in-frame clones and lacks some. The sample includes roughly 100,000 clones, 25% to 30% of them seen just once. Germline V gene sequence: CDR1 SGDLS, CDR2 YYNGEE. The CDR3 is made up of 15 amino acids. The V and J ends lost 2 bases and 0 bases respectively, with 9 bases between them. V usage is TRBV9 and J usage is TRBJ2-1; D is undetermined. The clonotype was recovered from a woman younger than 35 with type 1 diabetes. Input material: central memory CD4+ T cells from blood. As DNA, the CDR3 is TGTGCCAGCAGCGTGGCGGAAGCCTCCTACAATGAGCAGTTCTTC. This gives the protein CASSVAEASYNEQFF.